This T cell receptor (beta chain) was retrieved from a study of regulatory T cells in long-lasting Graves disease. Ten or more counts support this clonotype. Antigen specificity is unknown. Through Arm-PCR of CDR3 regions and iRepertoire HTBI primers, TCR beta libraries were built. TCRdb passed the multiplex PCR reads through MiXCR, listing each CDR3 protein once. The profile shows roughly 520,000 distinct CDR3 sequences, 9.5% to 15% of them singletons. The CDR3 is made up of 18 amino acids. The trim removed 8 bases at V and 0 bases at J, leaving 14 bases unmatched. Germline V CDR1 and CDR2: LNHDA, SQIVND (reference sequence). Study results and limitations: Those with persistent Graves' had less TCR diversity than newly diagnosed patients.

Noted time point: newly diagnosed GD, antithyroid drugs for less than 3 months. There was RNA extracted from PBMCs, and the TCR library was made from it. These same data were also listed under a study on T cells in Graves' hyperthyroidism and ophthalmopathy. That paper adds: With the HTBI primer set, the TCR CDR3 went through a first round of RT-PCR.

Sequenced here: peripheral blood mononuclear cells (PBMCs), sampled at new diagnosis, from a patient treated with antithyroid drugs. The chain joins TRBV19 to TRBJ2-1; the match to TRBD2 covers 9 bases. The TCR originated in a woman aged 25 to 45 with Graves disease. The DNA of the CDR3 is TGTGCCAGTCGGGGTAGCGGGAGAGTCTGGAGCTCCTACAATGAGCAGTTCTTC. Its translation: CASRGSGRVWSSYNEQFF.